The 10 T cell receptor beta chains presented below share a single source sample, sequenced in a study of PD-1 blockade in classical Hodgkin lymphoma. TCRdb's copy holds only in-frame clones and misses some; the assay was immunoSEQ multiplex PCR. The sample comprises fewer than 30,000 clones, 70% to 85% of which are singletons, and around 0.62% rests with the top ten. Documented time point: cycle 4 day 1 (C4D1), after more than 5 weeks of nivolumab. Each and every patient relapsed after autologous stem cell transplantation, and patients got differing brentuximab vedotin exposure. Magnetic negative selection served to purify CD4+ T cells out of PBMCs that had been thawed. Sequencing was performed on CD4+ T cells from blood, taken before the fourth cycle of nivolumab. The receptors shown here come from a human donor with classical Hodgkin lymphoma.

The chain employs TRBV7-3 and TRBJ2-2; 8 bases align to TRBD1. V dropped 5 bases and J dropped 1; count of bases not matched to a gene: 6. There are 16 residues in the CDR3. CDR1 SGHTA and CDR2 FQGTGA come from the germline V gene. The DNA of the CDR3 is TGTGCCAGCAGCCCTGCGGGGACAGGGAACACCGGGGAGCTGTTTTTT. Amino acids: CASSPAGTGNTGELFF.

The genes are TRBV11-1 and TRBJ2-7; maybe TRBD2 (5 bases). The CDR3 sequence is 14 residues long. The germline CDR1 and CDR2 sequences are SGHAT and FQDESV (reference sequence). V lost 3 bases, J lost 6 bases, and 15 bases lay in between. This chain's CDR3 is CASSFGGVAGEQYF. CDR3 nucleotides: TGTGCCAGCAGCTTTGGAGGTGTGGCCGGCGAGCAGTACTTC.

The V call is TRBV5-1, the J call TRBJ2-1, with 9 bases fitting TRBD2. Trimming removed 5 bases from V and 4 bases from J; junction bases left unmatched: 16. CDR3 size: 18 residues. Per germline, CDR1 SGHRS and CDR2 YFSETQ. The CDR3 reads CASSYSGGGPPSYNEQFF. The CDR3 DNA reads as TGCGCCAGCAGTTATAGCGGGGGTGGACCCCCCTCTTACAATGAGCAGTTCTTC.

J is TRBJ2-5 and V is TRBV13; 9 bases align to TRBD2. V was pared by 2 bases and J by 5 bases, with 15 bases of the junction left unmatched. This CDR3 region has 18 residues. Per the germline V gene, CDR1 is PRHDT and CDR2 is FYEKMQ (reference sequence). This chain's CDR3 is CASSLRVGVAGAGETQYF. CDR3 sequence (DNA): TGTGCCAGCAGCTTAAGGGTCGGGGTAGCGGGAGCGGGGGAGACCCAGTACTTC.

This chain joins TRBV6-5 and TRBJ1-2; no clear D gene. With 10 bases removed from V and 8 bases from J, the gap between germline ends came to 17 bases. The CDR3 runs 12 residues. Germline V gene data show CDR1 as MNHEY and CDR2 as SVGAGI. The CDR3 is CAIKKGYGGYTF. The CDR3 nucleotides are TGTGCCATCAAGAAGGGCTATGGCGGCTACACCTTC.

V is TRBV7-2 and J is TRBJ2-7, with D perhaps matching TRBD1 (6 bases). The length of the CDR3 is 13 residues. Germline V CDR1 and CDR2: SGHTA, FQGNSA. V was shortened by 3 bases and J by 3 bases, with 9 bases between the two germline ends. The CDR3 DNA reads as TGTGCCAGCAGCTTCCTAGGGGGCTACGAGCAGTACTTC. It codes for CASSFLGGYEQYF.

V usage is TRBV4-3 and J usage is TRBJ2-1, with 8 bases that match TRBD2. CDR1 and CDR2 (germline): LGHNA, YSLEER. The V and J ends lost 0 bases and 1 base, in that order; junction bases with no gene match: 5. The CDR3 covers 17 residues. The CDR3 coding sequence is TGCGCCAGCAGCCAAGATATACTAGCGGAATCCTACAATGAGCAGTTCTTC. It translates to CASSQDILAESYNEQFF.

The chain carries TRBV6-5 and TRBJ1-1; D unclear. The CDR3 spans 13 residues. Trimming took off 5 bases at V and 1 base at J, with 8 bases between the two ends. The germline CDR1 and CDR2 sequences are MNHEY and SVGAGI. The CDR3 spells CASSRDTNTEAFF. CDR3 DNA: TGTGCCAGCAGTAGAGACACGAACACTGAAGCTTTCTTT.

The V and J genes are TRBV7-9 and TRBJ2-3; tentative D call: TRBD2 (5 bases). The CDR3 loop spans 16 amino acids. CDR1 and CDR2 (germline): SEHNR, FQNEAQ (reference sequence). V dropped 5 bases and J dropped 3 bases, with 18 bases sitting between them. For the CDR3, the DNA is TGTGCCAGCAGCCCAAACCCCGGGATTTTGACAGATACGCAGTATTTT. This codes for CASSPNPGILTDTQYF.

The V call is TRBV2, the J call TRBJ1-2, with D maybe TRBD1 (5 bases). Germline values: CDR1 SNHLY, CDR2 FYNNEI. Trimming cost V 6 bases and J 4 bases, with 12 bases left between them. CDR3 length: 13 residues. The CDR3 region has the DNA TGTGCCAGCAGGCGAGGGGATACCTATGGCTACACCTTC. This encodes CASRRGDTYGYTF.